This passage covers 11 T cell receptor beta chains from one sample sequenced in a study of response to subunit inactivated influenza vaccine. Each CDR3 protein is one row after TCRdb ran MiXCR on the RT-PCR reads. The table shows 630,000 or so distinct CDR3 sequences, with about a sixth occurring only once. The source material was PBMCs from blood, sampled 12 days after vaccination. The source of these receptors is a man between 45 and 60 years old who received an inactivated influenza vaccine.

This clonotype was picked up a small number of times. The chain carries TRBV10-3 and TRBJ1-6; 7 bases are a match to TRBD1. Germline V gene lookup returns CDR1 ENHRY and CDR2 SYGVKD. This CDR3 spans 13 amino acids. The junction had 2 bases not matched to a gene; V was cut back by 6 bases and J by 6 bases. CDR3 amino acids: CAISRDSNSPLHF. The DNA of the CDR3 is TGTGCCATCAGCCGGGACAGTAATTCACCCCTCCACTTT.

The chain links TRBV18 to TRBJ2-1; 9 positions agree with TRBD2. Germline values: CDR1 KGHSH, CDR2 LQKENI. The CDR3 totals 15 residues. V was pared by 0 bases and J by 8 bases, with 5 bases of the junction left unmatched. The CDR3 sequence: CASSPPGLAWHEQFF. CDR3 DNA sequence: TGTGCCAGCTCACCACCGGGACTAGCTTGGCATGAGCAGTTCTTC.

The chain is built from TRBV6-2 or TRBV6-3 and TRBJ1-5; D not resolved. CDR3 length: 16 amino acids. Germline V gene lookup returns CDR1 MNHEY and CDR2 SVGEGT. Between the trimmed V and J ends, which lost 5 bases and 7 bases, there was a span of 21 bases. CDR3 loop: CASSQSFGPFRQPQHF. The CDR3 bases are TGTGCCAGCAGTCAATCCTTTGGGCCATTCAGGCAGCCCCAGCATTTT.

There are a few counts of this clonotype. The J gene is TRBJ2-3, the V gene TRBV5-1; 8 bases agree with TRBD1. V shed 4 bases and J 0 bases; nucleotides not matched to a gene: 4. This CDR3 region has 15 residues. Germline V CDR1 and CDR2: SGHRS, YFSETQ. The CDR3 region has the DNA TGCGCCAGCAGCCCGGGACAGGCCAGCACAGATACGCAGTATTTT. Encoded protein: CASSPGQASTDTQYF.

This clonotype was seen only a few times. The chain is built from TRBV4-3 and TRBJ2-1; 10 nucleotides agree with TRBD2. Germline V gives CDR1 LGHNA, CDR2 YSLEER. V dropped 2 bases and J dropped 4; count of bases not matched to a gene: 2. The CDR3 runs to 15 residues. In DNA form, the CDR3 reads TGCGCCAGCAGCCAAACTAGCGGGGTATACAATGAGCAGTTCTTC. It codes for CASSQTSGVYNEQFF.

This clonotype was observed many times. The chain recombines TRBV12-3 or TRBV12-4 with TRBJ1-1, with TRBD1 as a possible D gene (5 bases). V lost 6 bases and J 1 base, leaving 9 bases between the germline ends. The CDR3 runs 13 residues. DNA for the CDR3: TGTGCCAGCAGCTTACAGGAGAACACTGAAGCTTTCTTT. Residues: CASSLQENTEAFF.

V usage is TRBV4-2 and J usage is TRBJ2-7; 8 bases fit TRBD2. Per the germline V gene, CDR1 is LGHNA and CDR2 is YNFKEQ. The CDR3 spans 16 residues. V dropped 1 base and J dropped 2; count of bases not matched to a gene: 7. CDR3 bases: TGTGCCAGCAGCCAAGTTATCAGCGGGGGACCCTACGAGCAGTACTTC. Translating gives CASSQVISGGPYEQYF.

The chain combines TRBV4-3 with TRBJ2-3; TRBD1 aligns across 8 bases. After removal of 4 bases from V and 5 bases from J, the junction contained 8 bases not matched to a gene. CDR1 is LGHNA and CDR2 is YSLEER in the germline V gene. The CDR3 totals 15 residues. This chain's CDR3 is CASSPNGQGVDTQYF. The CDR3, as DNA: TGCGCCAGCAGCCCAAACGGACAGGGAGTAGATACGCAGTATTTT.

This clonotype was observed a handful of times. The DNA for the CDR3 is TGTGCCAGCAGTCCAGGACCCTTGGGGTACAATGAGCAGTTCTTC. Residues: CASSPGPLGYNEQFF. The chain has TRBV6-2 or TRBV6-3 and TRBJ2-1; D is unresolved. Trimming pared 5 bases from V and 4 bases from J, leaving 15 bases between. This CDR3 contains 15 residues. Germline values: CDR1 MNHEY, CDR2 SVGEGT.

In nucleotides, the CDR3 is TGCGCCAGCAGCCAAAATCTAGGGGGAGATACGCAGTATTTT. This gives the protein CASSQNLGGDTQYF. The V and J genes are TRBV4-3 and TRBJ2-3; a possible D gene is TRBD1 (6 bases). This CDR3 is 14 amino acids long. V was cut by 2 bases and J by 5 bases, with 11 bases left in between. The germline V gene encodes CDR1 LGHNA and CDR2 YSLEER.

In its sample, this clonotype was seen many times. The chain couples TRBV7-8 to TRBJ2-2; no clear D. The V end was cut by 1 base, the J end by 8 bases, with 11 bases between. From germline, CDR1 is SGHVS and CDR2 FQNEAQ. The CDR3 sequence is 14 residues long. The CDR3 bases are TGTGCCAGCAGCTTAGGACGGCGCCGGGGGGAGCTGTTTTTT. It translates to CASSLGRRRGELFF.